Listed below are T cell receptor beta chains from one sample, sequenced in a study of TIL therapy for anti-PD-1-resistant metastatic lung cancer. Profiled with immunoSEQ multiplex PCR; TCRdb holds only in-frame clones, not every one. The top ten hold less than 2% of the sample, which has about 59,000 clones, around 70% seen once. The sample was blood, taken at baseline. These receptors originate from a person between 25 and 80 years old with non-small cell lung cancer. Both conserved end residues are part of each CDR3. Each record gives: D gene, J gene, clone size, V gene, CDR3 protein, CDR3 DNA. D genes are given only for firm matches. The size field is filled for only some rows; it gives once, few, many or a size class.

>-|TRBJ1-6|once|TRBV7-9
CASSLEGSSNSPLHF
TGTGCCAGCAGCTTAGAAGGGTCTAGTAATTCACCCCTCCACTTT
>-|TRBJ2-1|-|TRBV10-1
CASSESLGSSYNEQFF
TGCGCCAGCAGTGAGTCGCTTGGTTCCTCCTACAATGAGCAGTTCTTC
>-|TRBJ1-6|-|TRBV15
CATSRDSLNSPLHF
TGTGCCACCAGCAGGGACAGCCTCAATTCACCCCTCCACTTT
>-|TRBJ1-1|-|TRBV7-3
CASSSTGRDTEAFF
TGTGCCAGCAGCTCGACGGGACGAGACACTGAAGCTTTCTTT
>-|TRBJ1-6|-|TRBV28
CASSSSSYNSPLHF
TGTGCCAGCAGTTCAAGCTCCTATAATTCACCCCTCCACTTT
>-|TRBJ1-6|-|TRBV5-8
CASRLGRYNSPLHF
TGTGCCAGCAGATTAGGACGGTATAATTCACCCCTCCACTTT
>-|TRBJ2-7|-|TRBV6-5
CASSPAVRSYEQYF
TGTGCCAGCAGCCCAGCGGTCCGCTCCTACGAGCAGTACTTC
>TRBD1|TRBJ2-7|-|TRBV7-2
CASSSRTGALFYEQYF
TGTGCCAGCAGCTCACGGACAGGGGCACTTTTTTACGAGCAGTACTTC
>-|TRBJ2-2|-|TRBV7-2
CASSPPGDTGELFF
TGTGCCAGCAGCCCACCCGGAGACACCGGGGAGCTGTTTTTT
>TRBD1|TRBJ1-1|-|TRBV12-5
CASGLPGGAEAFF
TGTGCTAGTGGTTTGCCAGGGGGGGCTGAAGCTTTCTTT
>-|TRBJ2-6|-|TRBV11-2
CASSLLPPGSGANVLTF
TGTGCCAGCAGCTTATTACCCCCCGGCTCTGGGGCCAACGTCCTGACTTTC
>-|TRBJ2-7|-|TRBV27
CASSLWGEGGEQYF
TGTGCCAGCAGTTTATGGGGGGAAGGTGGCGAGCAGTACTTC
>TRBD1|TRBJ1-1|-|TRBV10-3
CAIRRQGEGTEAFF
TGTGCCATCAGACGACAGGGGGAAGGTACTGAAGCTTTCTTT
>TRBD2|TRBJ2-7|few|TRBV4-2
CASSHGLAGEQYF
TGTGCCAGCAGCCATGGACTAGCAGGCGAGCAGTACTTC
>-|TRBJ2-7|-|TRBV14
CASSPLRGVGGGEQYF
TGTGCCAGCAGCCCACTCAGGGGGGTTGGGGGCGGCGAGCAGTACTTC
>TRBD1|TRBJ1-5|few|TRBV18
CASSSDRGQPQHF
TGTGCCAGCTCATCGGACAGGGGACAGCCCCAGCATTTT
>TRBD2|TRBJ2-7|once|TRBV19
CASSPLAGDGYEQYF
TGTGCCAGTAGTCCCTTAGCGGGAGATGGCTACGAGCAGTACTTC
>TRBD2|TRBJ2-5|-|TRBV7-9
CASSPRSGRQETQYF
TGTGCCAGCAGCCCGCGTAGCGGGAGACAAGAGACCCAGTACTTC
>-|TRBJ2-5|-|TRBV6-5
CASSSQLQETQYF
TGTGCCAGCAGTTCCCAGCTACAAGAGACCCAGTACTTC
>-|TRBJ1-2|few|TRBV4-2
CASSQEGGEVRYGYTF
TGTGCCAGCAGCCAAGAGGGAGGCGAGGTTCGATATGGCTACACCTTC
>-|TRBJ2-5|-|TRBV7-2
CASSFAGAETQYF
TGTGCCAGCAGTTTTGCAGGGGCCGAGACCCAGTACTTC
>TRBD2|TRBJ2-7|-|TRBV27
CASSVLGGGTYEQYF
TGTGCCAGCAGCGTACTTGGGGGGGGGACCTACGAGCAGTACTTC
>TRBD1|TRBJ1-4|once|TRBV4-2
CASSQATGTGREKLFF
TGTGCCAGCAGCCAGGCCACCGGGACAGGGCGTGAAAAACTGTTTTTT
>-|TRBJ1-1|-|TRBV7-8
CASSFQKGQSGNTEAFF
TGTGCCAGCAGCTTTCAAAAAGGACAGTCAGGAAACACTGAAGCTTTCTTT
>TRBD1|TRBJ1-3|-|TRBV7-6
CASSFRPGQGSGNTIYF
TGTGCCAGCAGCTTTCGTCCGGGACAGGGCTCTGGAAACACCATATATTTT
>-|TRBJ1-1|-|TRBV11-3
CASSLGNRAGEAFF
TGTGCCAGCAGCTTAGGTAACAGGGCCGGTGAAGCTTTCTTT
>TRBD2|TRBJ2-3|-|TRBV18
CASSPPTGGTDTQYF
TGTGCCAGCTCACCACCGACGGGAGGGACAGATACGCAGTATTTT
>TRBD1|TRBJ1-4|-|TRBV2
CASSRFGQGATNEKLFF
TGTGCCAGCAGTCGATTTGGACAGGGGGCAACTAATGAAAAACTGTTTTTT
>-|TRBJ1-5|-|TRBV5-6
CASSLGGRGSNQPQHF
TGTGCCAGCAGCTTGGGGGGCAGGGGTAGCAATCAGCCCCAGCATTTT
>TRBD1|TRBJ2-2|once|TRBV28
CASSRTGDTGELFF
TGTGCCAGCAGCCGGACAGGGGATACCGGGGAGCTGTTTTTT
>-|TRBJ2-3|medium-sized|TRBV28
CASSFQDTQYF
TGTGCCAGCAGTTTCCAAGATACGCAGTATTTT
>-|TRBJ2-1|-|TRBV6-6
CASSPLKEQFF
TGTGCCAGCAGTCCGCTCAAGGAGCAGTTCTTC
>TRBD1|TRBJ1-2|-|TRBV6-5
CASSYGGQGKDGYTF
TGTGCCAGCAGTTACGGAGGACAGGGGAAGGATGGCTACACCTTC
>TRBD2|TRBJ2-7|once|TRBV11-2
CASSRIGGRTSYEQYF
TGTGCCAGCAGCCGCATCGGCGGGAGAACGTCCTACGAGCAGTACTTC
>-|TRBJ1-5|few|TRBV27
CASSLSHNQPQHF
TGTGCCAGCAGTTTATCCCACAATCAGCCCCAGCATTTT
>-|TRBJ2-5|-|TRBV7-8
CASTWDSGNGETQYF
TGTGCCAGCACCTGGGATAGTGGAAATGGAGAGACCCAGTACTTC
>-|TRBJ1-5|-|TRBV6-5
CASSFTQGGQPQHF
TGTGCCAGCAGCTTCACCCAGGGAGGTCAGCCCCAGCATTTT
>-|TRBJ1-1|-|TRBV6-5
CASTARSPNTEAFF
TGTGCCAGCACAGCGAGGTCCCCGAACACTGAAGCTTTCTTT
>-|TRBJ2-5|-|TRBV5-6
CASSPRALQETQYF
TGTGCCAGCAGCCCCAGGGCACTTCAAGAGACCCAGTACTTC
>-|TRBJ1-2|-|TRBV19
CASKGYLSNYGYTF
TGTGCCAGCAAAGGGTATCTTTCTAACTATGGCTACACCTTC
>TRBD2|TRBJ2-1|-|TRBV11-2
CASSPGLVYNEQFF
TGTGCCAGCAGCCCGGGACTAGTCTACAATGAGCAGTTCTTC
>-|TRBJ1-2|-|TRBV5-8
CASSFASPYGYTF
TGTGCCAGCAGCTTCGCAAGTCCCTATGGCTACACCTTC
>-|TRBJ1-1|few|TRBV7-9
CASSMMTGGGTEAFF
TGTGCCAGCAGCATGATGACAGGAGGTGGTACTGAAGCTTTCTTT
>-|TRBJ1-5|-|TRBV9
CASSPTAFSNQPQHF
TGTGCCAGCAGCCCAACAGCTTTTAGCAATCAGCCCCAGCATTTT
>TRBD2|TRBJ2-5|-|TRBV9
CASSVGGGAGETQYF
TGTGCCAGCAGCGTAGGCGGGGGGGCCGGGGAGACCCAGTACTTC